The 11 T cell receptor beta chains given below trace back to one sample, sequenced in a study of blood T cell repertoires in COVID-19. Clones were read by immunoSEQ multiplex PCR, and TCRdb kept only the in-frame ones, dropping some. The sample carries hundreds of thousands of clones, 83% recorded once. The source material was peripheral blood. These TCRs come from a woman younger than 45 with COVID-19, enrolled during active disease.

The chain employs TRBV28 and TRBJ1-1, with 8 positions matching TRBD1. The germline V gene has CDR1 MDHEN and CDR2 SYDVKM. This CDR3 contains 13 residues. Trimming removed 10 bases from V and 2 bases from J; junction bases left unmatched: 6. CDR3 DNA: TGTGCCACCACCAGGGGGCTTAACACTGAAGCTTTCTTT. This sequence encodes CATTRGLNTEAFF.

This clone was seen only a few times. The V gene is TRBV6-5, the J gene TRBJ1-1; 7 bases are a match to TRBD1. Trimming cost V 6 bases and J 0 bases; bases outside gene matches: 4. The germline V gene has CDR1 MNHEY and CDR2 SVGAGI. CDR3 length equals 14 residues. Here the CDR3 DNA reads TGTGCCAGCAGCCGGACAGGTGTGAACACTGAAGCTTTCTTT. This gives the protein CASSRTGVNTEAFF.

The V gene is TRBV27, the J gene TRBJ1-1, with 7 bases that match TRBD1. V was clipped by 3 bases and J by 5 bases; unmatched bases: 9. CDR1 and CDR2 (germline): MNHEY, SMNVEV (reference sequence). CDR3 size: 15 residues. DNA for the CDR3: TGTGCCAGCAGTTTCTCTCAGACAGGGAGGACTGAAGCTTTCTTT. This translates into CASSFSQTGRTEAFF.

This clone was counted once. The chain carries TRBV15 and TRBJ2-1; TRBD2 is a possible D gene (6 bases). This CDR3 spans 16 amino acids. In germline, CDR1 is LNHNV, CDR2 YYDKDF (reference sequence). Trimming removed 5 bases from V and 2 bases from J, with 16 bases in between. CDR3: CATSPGLSSPYNEQFF. The CDR3 bases are TGTGCCACCAGCCCGGGACTCTCCAGTCCCTACAATGAGCAGTTCTTC.

The chain carries TRBV2 and TRBJ1-4, with 9 bases matching TRBD1. CDR3 length: 17 amino acids. Per the germline V gene, CDR1 is SNHLY and CDR2 is FYNNEI. V shed 6 bases and J 8 bases; nucleotides not matched to a gene: 16. Here the CDR3 DNA reads TGTGCCAGCAGCCTCTTAATTCCGGGACAGGGAGGAGAAAAACTGTTTTTT. This codes for CASSLLIPGQGGEKLFF.

The chain links TRBV5-1 to TRBJ1-4; the match to TRBD1 covers 8 bases. V lost 5 bases and J lost 8; bases outside the gene matches: 11. The CDR3 covers 15 residues. The germline V gene has CDR1 SGHRS and CDR2 YFSETQ. CDR3 nucleotide sequence: TGCGCCAGCAGGCTCTGGGGACAGGCAGAGGAAAAACTGTTTTTT. Translated, it gives CASRLWGQAEEKLFF.

The V call is TRBV27, the J call TRBJ2-1; TRBD2 aligns across 8 bases. Germline CDR1 reads MNHEY; CDR2 reads SMNVEV (reference sequence). The CDR3 sequence is 16 residues long. With V trimmed by 4 bases and J by 2 bases, 7 bases remained unmatched. CDR3 amino acids: CASSSSGSFTYNEQFF. The CDR3 bases are TGTGCCAGCAGTTCCAGCGGGAGCTTTACCTACAATGAGCAGTTCTTC.

The chain carries TRBV11-1 and TRBJ2-3, with D unresolved. CDR3 size: 13 residues. Trimming cost V 1 base and J 2 bases, with 4 bases left between them. CDR1 and CDR2 (germline): SGHAT, FQDESV (reference sequence). The CDR3 nucleotides read TGTGCCAGCAGCTTAGGCTACACAGATACGCAGTATTTT. It is translated as CASSLGYTDTQYF.

The genes are TRBV3-1 (or the pseudogene TRBV3-2) and TRBJ2-5, with a tentative D call TRBD2 (6 bases). The CDR3 is 16 amino acids. Germline V gene lookup returns CDR1 LGHDT and CDR2 YNNKEL (reference sequence). Between the trimmed V and J ends, which lost 1 base and 5 bases, there was a span of 17 bases. As DNA, the CDR3 is TGTGCCAGCAGCCAAGGTTTGGCCAGGGCGGGGGAGACCCAGTACTTC. As protein: CASSQGLARAGETQYF.

The chain employs TRBV20-1 and TRBJ2-7; 8 bases are shared with TRBD1. The germline V gene has CDR1 DFQATT and CDR2 SNEGSKA (reference sequence). J was trimmed by 4 bases and V by 3 bases; bases with no gene match: 20. The CDR3 contains 18 residues. Here the CDR3 DNA reads TGCAGTGCTAGTTTTGGGCTGGAGGCCGACAGGGGATATTACGAGCAGTACTTC. Encoded protein: CSASFGLEADRGYYEQYF.

The rearrangement uses TRBV19 and TRBJ1-1, with TRBD1 matching over 7 bases. V was clipped by 10 bases and J by 4 bases; unmatched bases: 9. The CDR3 spans 13 residues. Per the germline V gene, CDR1 is LNHDA and CDR2 is SQIVND (reference sequence). The CDR3 coding sequence is TGTGCCACCTCCCTCCAGGGGGGCACTGAAGCTTTCTTT. Translation gives CATSLQGGTEAFF.